The 4 T cell receptor beta chains listed next were all sequenced from one sample in a study of blood T cell repertoires in COVID-19. Generated by immunoSEQ multiplex PCR, the TCRdb table keeps only in-frame clones and is missing some. Among about 320,000 clones listed, 85% were seen once. Sequenced sample: PBMCs or T cells enriched from blood (not recorded which). Source of these receptors: a woman aged 25 to 45 who had been exposed to COVID-19.

The chain combines TRBV19 with TRBJ2-2, with D perhaps matching TRBD2 (6 bases). The ends were cut back, 3 bases at V and 9 bases at J, with 11 bases in the middle. The CDR3 has 13 residues. Germline V lookup: CDR1 LNHDA, CDR2 SQIVND (reference sequence). For the CDR3, the DNA is TGTGCCAGTAGTATCGGGGGTCCCAGGGAGCTGTTTTTT. Translated: CASSIGGPRELFF. Full variable domain (rest looked up from reference TRBV19 and TRBJ2-2): DGGITQSPKYLFRKEGQNVTLSCEQNLNHDAMYWYRQDPGQGLRLIYYSQIVNDFQKGDIAEGYSVSREKKESFPLTVTSAQKNPTAFYLCASSIGGPRELFFGEGSRLTVL.

The rearrangement joins TRBV5-8 to TRBJ1-6; 8 bases align to TRBD1. This CDR3 is 15 amino acids long. J lost 10 bases, V lost 0 bases, and 6 bases had no gene match. Germline CDR1 reads SGHTS; CDR2 reads YDEGEE. This CDR3 is CASSLVGQGGSPLHF. The DNA of the CDR3 is TGTGCCAGCAGCTTGGTAGGACAGGGAGGATCACCCCTCCACTTT.

The gene calls are TRBV3-1 (or the pseudogene TRBV3-2) and TRBJ2-1, with 7 positions matching TRBD2. CDR3 size: 18 residues. CDR1 and CDR2 from the germline V gene are LGHDT and YNNKEL (reference sequence). V gave up 1 base and J gave up 2 bases; unmatched junction bases: 11. CDR3 in DNA: TGTGCCAGCAGCCAAGTGGTGTCCGGGGGGAGAACCTACAATGAGCAGTTCTTC. It yields the protein CASSQVVSGGRTYNEQFF.

The rearrangement uses TRBV25-1 and TRBJ1-1; D is unclear. The CDR3 runs 13 residues. The ends were cut back, 4 bases at V and 4 bases at J, with 10 bases in the middle. The germline V gene encodes CDR1 MGHDK and CDR2 SYGVNS. The chain's CDR3 is CASSGTEGTEAFF. The CDR3 nucleotides are TGTGCCAGCAGTGGGACTGAAGGCACTGAAGCTTTCTTT.